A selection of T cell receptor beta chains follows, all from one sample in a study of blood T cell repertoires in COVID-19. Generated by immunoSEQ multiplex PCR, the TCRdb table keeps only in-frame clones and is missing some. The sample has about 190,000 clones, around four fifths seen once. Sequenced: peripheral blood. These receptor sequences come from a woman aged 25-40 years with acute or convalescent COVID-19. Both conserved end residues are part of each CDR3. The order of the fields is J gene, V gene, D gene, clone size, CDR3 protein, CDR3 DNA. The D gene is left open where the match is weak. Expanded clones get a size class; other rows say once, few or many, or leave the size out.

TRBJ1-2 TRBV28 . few CASSDIANYGYTF TGTGCCAGCAGCGACATAGCTAACTATGGCTACACCTTC
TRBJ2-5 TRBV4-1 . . CASSQAVQETQYF TGCGCCAGCAGCCAAGCGGTTCAAGAGACCCAGTACTTC
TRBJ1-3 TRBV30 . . CAWSQGNTIYF TGTGCCTGGAGTCAGGGAAACACCATATATTTT
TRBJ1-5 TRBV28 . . CASSSDRIANQPQHF TGTGCCAGCAGCTCAGACAGGATCGCAAATCAGCCCCAGCATTTT
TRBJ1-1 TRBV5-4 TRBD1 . CASSLGTGGNTEAFF TGTGCCAGCAGCTTAGGAACAGGGGGCAACACTGAAGCTTTCTTT
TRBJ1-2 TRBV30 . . CAWSVVQGVDGYTF TGTGCCTGGAGTGTAGTCCAGGGCGTCGATGGCTACACCTTC
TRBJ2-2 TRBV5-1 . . CASSLSTGELFF TGCGCCAGCAGCCTAAGTACCGGGGAGCTGTTTTTT
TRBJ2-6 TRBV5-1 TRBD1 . CASSSPGQGLSGANVLTF TGCGCCAGCAGCTCCCCGGGACAGGGGTTGTCTGGGGCCAACGTCCTGACTTTC
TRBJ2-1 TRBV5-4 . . CASSLETSLETEQFF TGTGCCAGCAGCTTGGAAACCTCACTAGAAACTGAGCAGTTCTTC
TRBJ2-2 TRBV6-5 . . CASSVSTGELFF TGTGCCAGCAGCGTGAGCACCGGGGAGCTGTTTTTT
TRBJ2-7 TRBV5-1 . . CASRSASLGRYEQYF TGCGCCAGCAGGTCCGCGAGTCTGGGCCGCTACGAGCAGTACTTC
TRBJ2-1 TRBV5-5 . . CASSLTQQGQSQFF TGTGCCAGCAGCTTGACACAACAGGGCCAGTCACAGTTCTTC
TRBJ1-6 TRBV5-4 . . CASSLGSSSYNSPLHF TGTGCCAGCAGCTTGGGGTCGAGCTCCTATAATTCACCCCTCCACTTT
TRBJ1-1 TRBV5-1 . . CASRVGGDNEAFF TGCGCCAGCAGGGTCGGAGGGGATAATGAAGCTTTCTTT
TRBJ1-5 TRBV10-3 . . CAISATSNQPQHF TGTGCCATCAGTGCTACTTCCAATCAGCCCCAGCATTTT
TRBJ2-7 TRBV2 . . CASSGGREQYF TGTGCCAGCAGTGGAGGGCGAGAGCAGTACTTC
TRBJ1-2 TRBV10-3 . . CAISDMGRAHYGYTF TGTGCCATCTCTGACATGGGCAGGGCACACTATGGCTACACCTTC
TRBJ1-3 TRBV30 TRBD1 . CAWGTVSGNTIYF TGTGCCTGGGGGACAGTCTCTGGAAACACCATATATTTT
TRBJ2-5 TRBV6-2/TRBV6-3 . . CASSYYTVQETQYF TGTGCCAGCAGTTACTATACAGTCCAAGAGACCCAGTACTTC
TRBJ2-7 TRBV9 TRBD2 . CASSVTSGTSEQYF TGTGCCAGCAGCGTCACGTCCGGGACTAGCGAGCAGTACTTC
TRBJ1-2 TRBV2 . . CASSEAINQGVPYGYTF TGTGCCAGCAGTGAAGCTATAAACCAGGGTGTCCCCTATGGCTACACCTTC
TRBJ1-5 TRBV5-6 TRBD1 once CASSSMDRNSNQPQHF TGTGCCAGCAGCTCAATGGACAGGAATAGCAATCAGCCCCAGCATTTT
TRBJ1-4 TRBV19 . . CARSYGATNEKLFF TGTGCCAGGAGTTACGGGGCAACTAATGAAAAACTGTTTTTT
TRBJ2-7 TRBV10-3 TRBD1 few CAIRHNRGAYEQYF TGTGCCATCAGGCATAACAGGGGAGCCTACGAGCAGTACTTC
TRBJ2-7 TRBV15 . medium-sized CATSRTGGASYEQYF TGTGCCACCAGCAGAACAGGGGGGGCCTCCTACGAGCAGTACTTC
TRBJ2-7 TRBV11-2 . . CASSLPGRPPYEQYF TGTGCCAGCAGCTTACCCGGGAGACCGCCCTACGAGCAGTACTTC
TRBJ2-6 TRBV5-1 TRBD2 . CASSSGGGNPSGANVLTF TGCGCCAGCAGCTCCGGGGGAGGGAATCCATCCGGGGCCAACGTCCTGACTTTC
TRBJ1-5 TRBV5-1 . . CASSLGTEYQPQHF TGCGCCAGCAGCTTGGGGACAGAGTATCAGCCCCAGCATTTT
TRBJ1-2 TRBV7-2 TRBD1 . CASSSSIGTGGRMIGGYTF TGTGCCAGCAGCTCGTCGATCGGGACAGGGGGGAGGATGATTGGTGGCTACACCTTC
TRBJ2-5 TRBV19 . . CASRSRETQYF TGTGCCAGCAGGTCACGGGAGACCCAGTACTTC
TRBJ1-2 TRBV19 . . CASTDYGGYGYTF TGTGCCAGTACCGATTACGGGGGCTATGGCTACACCTTC
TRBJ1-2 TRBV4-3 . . CASSQVVDYGYTF TGCGCCAGCAGCCAGGTAGTGGACTATGGCTACACCTTC
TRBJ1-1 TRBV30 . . CAWKGGGRTEAFF TGTGCCTGGAAGGGGGGAGGGCGGACTGAAGCTTTCTTT
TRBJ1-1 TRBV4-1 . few CASSQDPGNTEAFF TGCGCCAGCAGCCAAGATCCGGGGAACACTGAAGCTTTCTTT
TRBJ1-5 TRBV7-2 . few CASSLASAGLKQPQHF TGTGCCAGCAGCTTAGCGTCGGCAGGCCTGAAGCAGCCCCAGCATTTT
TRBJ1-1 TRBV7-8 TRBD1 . CASRSTGITEAFF TGTGCCAGCAGATCGACAGGGATCACTGAAGCTTTCTTT
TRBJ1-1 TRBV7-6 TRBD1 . CASSNRRQGGSTEAFF TGTGCCAGCAGCAACCGCCGACAGGGAGGCAGCACTGAAGCTTTCTTT
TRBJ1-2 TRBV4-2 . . CASSPEHSTNYGYTF TGTGCCAGCAGCCCAGAACACAGTACTAACTATGGCTACACCTTC
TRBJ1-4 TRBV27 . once CASSLWGGGGEKLFF TGTGCCAGCAGTTTATGGGGGGGTGGGGGTGAAAAACTGTTTTTT
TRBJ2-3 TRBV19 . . CASSIPRSGDTQYF TGTGCCAGTAGTATCCCGCGGAGCGGAGATACGCAGTATTTT
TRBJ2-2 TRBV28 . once CASRNQGFAGELFF TGTGCCAGCCGAAACCAGGGATTCGCCGGGGAGCTGTTTTTT
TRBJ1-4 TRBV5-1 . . CASSPGHQNGNEKLFF TGCGCCAGCAGCCCGGGACACCAAAATGGGAATGAAAAACTGTTTTTT
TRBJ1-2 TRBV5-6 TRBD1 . CASSLMDRVNYGYTF TGTGCCAGCAGCCTGATGGACAGGGTCAACTATGGCTACACCTTC
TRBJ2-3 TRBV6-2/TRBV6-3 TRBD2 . CASSYGTSGRQDTQYF TGTGCCAGCAGTTACGGGACTAGCGGGAGGCAAGATACGCAGTATTTT
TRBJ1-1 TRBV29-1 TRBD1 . CSVGTGSLEAFF TGCAGCGTGGGGACAGGGAGCCTCGAAGCTTTCTTT